This TCR beta chain was observed in a study of control samples from healthy donors and cancer patients. Only in-frame clones appear in the TCRdb table, and some are missing; sequencing was by immunoSEQ multiplex PCR. This table has 63,000 or so clones, 75% to 90% appearing once. CDR1 and CDR2 (germline): MGHDK, SYGVNS. CDR3 length equals 12 residues. V dropped 6 bases and J dropped 5 bases, with 8 bases sitting between them. The rearrangement uses TRBV25-1 and TRBJ1-5; D remains unclear. Material: blood. The TCR originated in a man between 45 and 60 years old in good health. CDR3 sequence reads: CASSEADQPQHF. DNA for the CDR3: TGTGCCAGCAGCGAAGCTGATCAGCCCCAGCATTTT. Supplemented by reference TRBV25-1 and TRBJ1-5, the full variable domain reads EADIYQTPRYLVIGTGKKITLECSQTMGHDKMYWYQQDPGMELHLIHYSYGVNSTEKGDLSSESTVSRIRTEHFPLTLESARPSHTSQYLCASSEADQPQHFGDGTRLSIL.